This T cell receptor (beta chain) was captured by sequencing in a study of identical twins. General observations from the study: Twins shared out-of-frame alpha sequences with excess low generation probability. The study found that models underestimated out-of-frame TCR alpha sharing in monozygotic twins. Weaker excess twin sharing was seen among beta out-of-frame sequences.

Trimming removed 6 bases at V and 9 bases at J, with 11 bases between. This CDR3 is 12 amino acids long. Germline V lookup: CDR1 ENHRY, CDR2 SYGVKD. MiXCR, run by TCRdb on the 5' RACE reads, gives a single entry per CDR3 protein. The sample holds just under 550,000 distinct CDR3 sequences, over 12% seen once. As to this clonotype: No antigen is known for it.

This sample also belongs to another study, concerning yellow fever vaccine responses in identical twins. As that study records: Twins reportedly had a vaccine T cell response that seemed partly convergent, partly personalized.

Sequenced: CD4+ T cells sorted from blood. The sequence derives from a woman aged 18-29 years in good health. The chain combines TRBV10-3 with TRBJ2-2, with D uncertain. The CDR3 nucleotides are TGTGCCATCAGCGACGGCCCCCGGGAGCTGTTTTTT. Protein: CAISDGPRELFF.